The 7 T cell receptor beta chains below were found in one sample sequenced in a study of preoperative IRX-2 immunotherapy in early breast cancer. The treatment was: preoperative locoregional IRX-2 cytokine immunotherapy. Repertoires were generated with immunoSEQ multiplex PCR, while TCRdb's copy carries only in-frame clones and drops some. The data contain 10,000 to 15,000 clones, roughly 90% of them singletons. Sampling was done from a patient treated with IRX-2 immunotherapy. The receptor set was obtained from a human donor with breast cancer.

The J gene is TRBJ1-1, the V gene TRBV28; D remains unclear. Deletions cut 6 bases from V and 4 bases from J, with 15 bases between. Per the germline V gene, CDR1 is MDHEN and CDR2 is SYDVKM. The CDR3 covers 14 residues. The DNA for the CDR3 is TGTGCCAGCAGGGGCCAGGAGGGAGGCACTGAAGCTTTCTTT. Its translation: CASRGQEGGTEAFF.

This chain links TRBV6-1 with TRBJ1-1; D possibly corresponds to TRBD1 (6 bases). The germline gives CDR1 MNHNS, CDR2 SASEGT. The CDR3 spans 13 residues. V dropped 8 bases and J dropped 0 bases, with 10 bases sitting between them. The CDR3 loop reads CASGGRLNTEAFF. In nucleotides, the CDR3 is TGTGCCAGCGGGGGCAGGCTGAACACTGAAGCTTTCTTT.

The sample holds one count of this clone. The chain recombines TRBV11-3 with TRBJ2-5; D may be TRBD1 or TRBD2 (5 bases each). Deletions cut 3 bases from V and 5 bases from J, with 16 bases between. In germline, CDR1 is SGHNT, CDR2 YENEEA. The CDR3 loop spans 15 amino acids. CDR3 DNA sequence: TGTGCCAGCAGCTTGGGGACCGCCCGGGGTGAGACCCAGTACTTC. Translation: CASSLGTARGETQYF.

The chain has TRBV5-5 and TRBJ1-1; D is unclear. CDR1 is SGHKS and CDR2 is YYEKEE in the germline V gene (reference sequence). V lost 0 bases and J 0 bases, leaving 3 bases between the germline ends. The CDR3 has 13 amino acids. CDR3 protein: CASSLDLNTEAFF. CDR3 in DNA: TGTGCCAGCAGCTTGGACCTGAACACTGAAGCTTTCTTT.

The rearrangement uses TRBV5-1 and TRBJ1-2; D gene unclear. Germline V gene data show CDR1 as SGHRS and CDR2 as YFSETQ. The germline V and J ends were trimmed by 5 bases and 0 bases, with 14 bases remaining between them. The CDR3 loop spans 15 amino acids. This CDR3 is CASSQTNGANYGYTF. The CDR3 DNA sequence: TGCGCCAGCAGTCAGACCAACGGAGCTAACTATGGCTACACCTTC.

The rearrangement uses TRBV28 and TRBJ2-1; D unclear. Germline loops: CDR1 MDHEN, CDR2 SYDVKM. The CDR3 runs 13 residues. V was clipped by 5 bases and J by 5 bases, with 10 bases between them. In DNA form, the CDR3 reads TGTGCCAGCAGTCGCGAGGTGCACAATGAGCAGTTCTTC. Amino acid sequence: CASSREVHNEQFF.

This chain uses TRBV5-1 with TRBJ2-2; 7 bases are a match to TRBD2. Unmatched junction bases numbered 8, after V lost 0 bases and J lost 6 bases. CDR3 size: 16 residues. Per the germline V gene, CDR1 is SGHRS and CDR2 is YFSETQ. CDR3 region: CASSLDIGRAAGELFF. CDR3 DNA sequence: TGCGCCAGCAGCTTGGATATTGGGAGGGCAGCCGGGGAGCTGTTTTTT.